This TCR beta chain originates from a study of blood T cell repertoires in COVID-19. From germline, CDR1 is KGHSH and CDR2 LQKENI. The CDR3 consists of 15 residues. The germline V and J ends were trimmed by 0 bases and 2 bases, with 8 bases remaining between them. Only in-frame clones appear in the TCRdb table, and some are missing; sequencing was by immunoSEQ multiplex PCR. The sample shows 110,000 or so clones, around 84% of them seen only once. The specimen sequenced was peripheral blood. The chain carries TRBV18 and TRBJ1-5; TRBD1 might be the D (5 bases). This TCR came from a woman between 40 and 55 years old with acute or convalescent COVID-19. The CDR3 bases are TGTGCCAGCTCACCACCGGGGGGGGGCAATCAGCCCCAGCATTTT. Translated: CASSPPGGGNQPQHF.